This T cell receptor (beta chain) is drawn from a study of blood T cell repertoires in COVID-19. Study at large: Sites across the United States, Italy and Spain contributed samples from acute and convalescent COVID-19. In each case, the material was cDNA or gDNA derived from T cells, B-cell-depleted T cells, or PBMCs.

CDR1 is SGHTS and CDR2 is YDEGEE in the germline V gene. V lost 4 bases, J lost 8 bases, and 18 bases lay in between. This CDR3 region has 14 residues. In the source study's methods: Reference gene primer amplification gave estimated nucleated cell counts. Only in-frame clones appear in the TCRdb table, and some are missing; sequencing was by immunoSEQ multiplex PCR. For V, J and clone size, that table is used; D and trimming come from the DNA. The profile shows about 210,000 clones, roughly 80% of them singletons. This sequence was found in a woman aged 70-85 years with COVID-19, enrolled during active disease. This sequence joins TRBV5-8 and TRBJ1-2; TRBD1 is a possible D gene (6 bases). The sequenced material came from peripheral blood. In nucleotides, the CDR3 is TGTGCCAGCAGCGTGAGGCCGGGACAACTAGGCTACACCTTC. This codes for CASSVRPGQLGYTF. Filled out from reference TRBV5-8 and TRBJ1-2, the complete variable domain reads EAGVTQSPTHLIKTRGQQATLRCSPISGHTSVYWYQQALGLGLQFLLWYDEGEERNRGNFPPRFSGRQFPNYSSELNVNALELEDSALYLCASSVRPGQLGYTFGSGTRLTVV.